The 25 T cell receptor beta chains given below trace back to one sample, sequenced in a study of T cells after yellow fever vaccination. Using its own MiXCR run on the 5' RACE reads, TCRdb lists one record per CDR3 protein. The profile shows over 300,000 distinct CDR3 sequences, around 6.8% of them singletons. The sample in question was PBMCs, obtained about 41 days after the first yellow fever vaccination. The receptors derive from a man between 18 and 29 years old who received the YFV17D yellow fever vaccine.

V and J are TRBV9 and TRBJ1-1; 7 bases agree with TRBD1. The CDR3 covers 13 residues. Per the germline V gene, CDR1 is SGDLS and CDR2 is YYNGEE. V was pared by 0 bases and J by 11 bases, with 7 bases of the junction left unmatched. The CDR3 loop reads CASSVGGGTAAFF. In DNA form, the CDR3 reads TGTGCCAGCAGCGTAGGGGGGGGGACAGCGGCTTTCTTT.

Here the CDR3 reads CASSSLTGWSVDGYTF. In nucleotides, the CDR3 is TGCGCCAGCAGCTCACTGACAGGGTGGTCCGTCGATGGCTACACCTTC. The chain employs TRBV5-1 and TRBJ1-2; TRBD1 matches 7 bases. The ends lost 3 bases at V and 6 bases at J; junction bases unmatched: 14. The CDR3 length is 16 residues. CDR1 SGHRS and CDR2 YFSETQ come from the germline V gene.

In DNA, the CDR3 is TGTGCCAGCAGCCTGCCCGGGACCCTCGGCGGGGAGCTGTTTTTT. Its translation: CASSLPGTLGGELFF. The J gene is TRBJ2-2, the V gene TRBV5-4; D might be TRBD1 or TRBD2, each matching 5 bases. Germline CDR1 reads SGHNT; CDR2 reads YYREEE (reference sequence). CDR3 length: 15 amino acids. V gave up 4 bases and J gave up 7 bases, with 17 bases separating them.

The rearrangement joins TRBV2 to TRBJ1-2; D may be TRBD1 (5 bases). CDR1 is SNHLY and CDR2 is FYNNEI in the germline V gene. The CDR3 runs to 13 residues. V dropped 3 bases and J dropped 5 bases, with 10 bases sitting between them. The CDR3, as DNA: TGTGCCAGCAGTGAGGGGGAATGGTATGGCTACACCTTC. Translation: CASSEGEWYGYTF.

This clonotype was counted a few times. The CDR3 spells CSARADRNQPQHF. CDR3 sequence (DNA): TGCAGTGCCAGGGCGGACAGGAATCAGCCCCAGCATTTT. This chain joins TRBV20-1 and TRBJ1-5; 7 bases agree with TRBD1. The CDR3 is 13 residues long. Trimming cost V 6 bases and J 4 bases; bases outside gene matches: 6. Germline V gives CDR1 DFQATT, CDR2 SNEGSKA (reference sequence).

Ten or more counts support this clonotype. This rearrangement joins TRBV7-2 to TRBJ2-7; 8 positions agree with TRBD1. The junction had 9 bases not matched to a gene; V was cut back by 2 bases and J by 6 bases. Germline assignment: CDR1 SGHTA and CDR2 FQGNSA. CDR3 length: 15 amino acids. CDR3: CASSLQGASRVEQYF. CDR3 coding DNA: TGTGCCAGCAGCTTACAGGGGGCCTCTAGGGTCGAGCAGTACTTC. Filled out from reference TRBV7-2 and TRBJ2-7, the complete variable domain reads GAGVSQSPSNKVTEKGKDVELRCDPISGHTALYWYRQSLGQGLEFLIYFQGNSAPDKSGLPSDRFSAERTGGSVSTLTIQRTQQEDSAVYLCASSLQGASRVEQYFGPGTRLTVT.

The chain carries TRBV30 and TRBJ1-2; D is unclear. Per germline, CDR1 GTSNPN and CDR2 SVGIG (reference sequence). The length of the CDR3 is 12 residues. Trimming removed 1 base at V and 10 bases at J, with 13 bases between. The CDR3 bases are TGTGCCTGGAGTGCACTCCTCGTCCCCTACACCTTC. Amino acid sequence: CAWSALLVPYTF.

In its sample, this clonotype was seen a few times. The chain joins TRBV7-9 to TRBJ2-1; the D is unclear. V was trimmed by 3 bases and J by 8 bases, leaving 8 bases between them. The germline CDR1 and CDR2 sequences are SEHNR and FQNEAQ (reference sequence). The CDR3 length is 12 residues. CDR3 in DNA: TGTGCCAGCAGCTTGTCGGCGGATGAGCAGTTCTTC. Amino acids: CASSLSADEQFF.

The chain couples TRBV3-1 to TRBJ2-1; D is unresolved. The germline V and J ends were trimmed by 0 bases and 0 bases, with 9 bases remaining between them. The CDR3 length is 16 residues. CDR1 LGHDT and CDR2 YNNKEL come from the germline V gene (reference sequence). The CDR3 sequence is CASSQEGRSSYNEQFF. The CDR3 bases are TGTGCCAGCAGCCAAGAAGGCCGTAGCTCCTACAATGAGCAGTTCTTC.

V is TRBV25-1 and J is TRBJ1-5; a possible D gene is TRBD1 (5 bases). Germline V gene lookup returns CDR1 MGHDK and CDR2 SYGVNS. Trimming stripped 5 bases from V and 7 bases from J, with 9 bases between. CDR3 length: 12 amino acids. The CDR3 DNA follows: TGTGCCAGCAGTACACAGGCGCAGCCCCAGCATTTT. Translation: CASSTQAQPQHF.

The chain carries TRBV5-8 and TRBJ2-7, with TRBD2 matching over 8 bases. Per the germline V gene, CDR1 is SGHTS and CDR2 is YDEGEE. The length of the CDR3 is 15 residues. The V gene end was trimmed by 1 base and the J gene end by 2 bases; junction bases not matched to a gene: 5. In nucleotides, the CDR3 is TGTGCCAGCAGCTTGTTGCTTAGCGGGGCCTACGAGCAGTACTTC. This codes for CASSLLLSGAYEQYF.

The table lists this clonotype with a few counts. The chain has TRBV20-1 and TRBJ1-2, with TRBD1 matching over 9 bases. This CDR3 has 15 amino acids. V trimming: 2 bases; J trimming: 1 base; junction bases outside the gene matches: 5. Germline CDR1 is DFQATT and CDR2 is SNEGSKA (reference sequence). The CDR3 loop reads CSARTHRGLNYGYTF. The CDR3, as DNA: TGCAGTGCTAGAACGCACAGGGGGCTTAACTATGGCTACACCTTC.

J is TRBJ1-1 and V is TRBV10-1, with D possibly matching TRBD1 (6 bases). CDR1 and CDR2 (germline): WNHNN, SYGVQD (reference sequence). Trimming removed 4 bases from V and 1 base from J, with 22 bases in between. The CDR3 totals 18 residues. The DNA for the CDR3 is TGCGCCAGCAGTGTGTGGGGGCAGAAACGGCCCAGGAACACTGAAGCTTTCTTT. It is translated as CASSVWGQKRPRNTEAFF.

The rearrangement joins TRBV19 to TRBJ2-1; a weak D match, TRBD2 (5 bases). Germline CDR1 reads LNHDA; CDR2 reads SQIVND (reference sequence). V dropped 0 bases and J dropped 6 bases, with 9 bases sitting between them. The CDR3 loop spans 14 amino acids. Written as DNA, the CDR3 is TGTGCCAGTAGTATAGACGACTATTTCAATGAGCAGTTCTTC. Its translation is CASSIDDYFNEQFF.

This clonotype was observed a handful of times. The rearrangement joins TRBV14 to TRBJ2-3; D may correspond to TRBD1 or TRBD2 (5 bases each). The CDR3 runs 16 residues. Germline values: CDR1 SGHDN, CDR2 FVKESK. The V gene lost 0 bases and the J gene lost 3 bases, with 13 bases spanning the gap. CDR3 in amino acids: CASSQDWGYYTDTQYF. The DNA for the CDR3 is TGTGCCAGCAGCCAAGATTGGGGGTACTATACAGATACGCAGTATTTT.

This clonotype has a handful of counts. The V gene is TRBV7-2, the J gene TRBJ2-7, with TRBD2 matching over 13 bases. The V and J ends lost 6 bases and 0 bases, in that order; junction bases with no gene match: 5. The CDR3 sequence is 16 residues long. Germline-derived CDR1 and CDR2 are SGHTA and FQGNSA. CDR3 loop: CASSPGLAGPSYEQYF. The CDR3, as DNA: TGTGCCAGCAGTCCGGGACTAGCGGGGCCCTCCTACGAGCAGTACTTC. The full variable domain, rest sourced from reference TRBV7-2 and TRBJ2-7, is GAGVSQSPSNKVTEKGKDVELRCDPISGHTALYWYRQSLGQGLEFLIYFQGNSAPDKSGLPSDRFSAERTGGSVSTLTIQRTQQEDSAVYLCASSPGLAGPSYEQYFGPGTRLTVT.

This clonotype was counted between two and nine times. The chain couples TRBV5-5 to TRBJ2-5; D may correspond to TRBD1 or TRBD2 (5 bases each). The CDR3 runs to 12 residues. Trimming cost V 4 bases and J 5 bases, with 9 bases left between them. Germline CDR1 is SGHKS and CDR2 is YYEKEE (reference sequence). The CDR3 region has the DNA TGTGCCAGCAGCCGATGGGGGGAGACCCAGTACTTC. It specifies CASSRWGETQYF.

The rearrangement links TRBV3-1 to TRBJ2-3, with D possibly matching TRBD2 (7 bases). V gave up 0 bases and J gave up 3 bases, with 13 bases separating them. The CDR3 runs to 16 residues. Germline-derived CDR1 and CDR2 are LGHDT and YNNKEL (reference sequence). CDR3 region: CASSQEGGGWTDTQYF. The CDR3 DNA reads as TGTGCCAGCAGCCAAGAAGGGGGGGGATGGACAGATACGCAGTATTTT.

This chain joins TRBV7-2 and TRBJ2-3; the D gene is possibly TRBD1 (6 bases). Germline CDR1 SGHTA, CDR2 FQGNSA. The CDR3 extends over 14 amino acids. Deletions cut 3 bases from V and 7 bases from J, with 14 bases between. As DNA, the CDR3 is TGTGCCAGCAGCTTTGGACAGATGGGAAATACGCAGTATTTT. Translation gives CASSFGQMGNTQYF.

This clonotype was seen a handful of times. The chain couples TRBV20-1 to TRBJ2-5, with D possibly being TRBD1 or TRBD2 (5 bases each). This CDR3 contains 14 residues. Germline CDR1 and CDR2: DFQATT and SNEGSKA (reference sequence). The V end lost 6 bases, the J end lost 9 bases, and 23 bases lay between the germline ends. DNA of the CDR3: TGCAGTGCGACCCGCCCGGACGGGTTGGGGGCCCAGTACTTC. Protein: CSATRPDGLGAQYF.

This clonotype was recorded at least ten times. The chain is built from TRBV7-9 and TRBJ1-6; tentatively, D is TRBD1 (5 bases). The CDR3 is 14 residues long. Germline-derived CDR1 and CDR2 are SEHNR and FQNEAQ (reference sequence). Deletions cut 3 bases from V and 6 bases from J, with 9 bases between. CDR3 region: CASSLGGLNSPLHF. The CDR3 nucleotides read TGTGCCAGCAGCTTGGGGGGTCTTAATTCACCCCTCCACTTT.

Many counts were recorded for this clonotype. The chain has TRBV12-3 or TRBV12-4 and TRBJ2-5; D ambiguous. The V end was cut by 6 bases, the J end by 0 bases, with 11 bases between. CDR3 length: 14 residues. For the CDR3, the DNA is TGTGCCAGCAGCGCAGGACCTCACCAAGAGACCCAGTACTTC. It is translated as CASSAGPHQETQYF.

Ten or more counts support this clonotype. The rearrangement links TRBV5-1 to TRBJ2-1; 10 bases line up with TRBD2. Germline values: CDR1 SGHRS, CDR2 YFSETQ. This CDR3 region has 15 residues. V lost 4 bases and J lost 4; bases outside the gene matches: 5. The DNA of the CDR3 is TGCGCCAGCAGCCGTATAGCGGGGGGATACAATGAGCAGTTCTTC. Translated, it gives CASSRIAGGYNEQFF.

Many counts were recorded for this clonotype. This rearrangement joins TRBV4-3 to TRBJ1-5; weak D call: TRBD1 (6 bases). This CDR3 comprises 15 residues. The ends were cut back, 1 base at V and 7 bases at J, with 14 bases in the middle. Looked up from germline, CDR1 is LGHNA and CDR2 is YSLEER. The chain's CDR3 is CASSQVQGIDQPQHF. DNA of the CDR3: TGCGCCAGCAGCCAAGTACAGGGTATCGACCAGCCCCAGCATTTT.

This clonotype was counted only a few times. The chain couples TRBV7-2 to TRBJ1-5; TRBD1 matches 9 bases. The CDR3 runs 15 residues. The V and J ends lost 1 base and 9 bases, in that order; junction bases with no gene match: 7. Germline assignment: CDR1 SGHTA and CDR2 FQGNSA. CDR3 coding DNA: TGTGCCAGCAGCTTAGAGGGGACAGGGCCGATGCCCCAGCATTTT. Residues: CASSLEGTGPMPQHF. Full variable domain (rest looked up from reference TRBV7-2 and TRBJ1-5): GAGVSQSPSNKVTEKGKDVELRCDPISGHTALYWYRQSLGQGLEFLIYFQGNSAPDKSGLPSDRFSAERTGGSVSTLTIQRTQQEDSAVYLCASSLEGTGPMPQHFGDGTRLSIL.